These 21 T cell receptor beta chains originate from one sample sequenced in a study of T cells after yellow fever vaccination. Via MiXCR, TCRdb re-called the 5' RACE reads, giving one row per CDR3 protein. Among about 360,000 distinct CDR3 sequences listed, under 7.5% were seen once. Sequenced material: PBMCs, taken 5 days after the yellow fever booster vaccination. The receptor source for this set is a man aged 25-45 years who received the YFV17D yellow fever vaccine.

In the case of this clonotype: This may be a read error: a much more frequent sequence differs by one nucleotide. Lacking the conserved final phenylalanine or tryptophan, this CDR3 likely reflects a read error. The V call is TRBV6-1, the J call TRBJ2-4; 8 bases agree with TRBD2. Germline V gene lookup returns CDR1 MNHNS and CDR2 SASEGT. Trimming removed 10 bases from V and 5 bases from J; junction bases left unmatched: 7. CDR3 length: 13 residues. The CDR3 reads CATFGGGENIQYS. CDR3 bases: TGTGCCACCTTCGGGGGGGGCGAAAACATTCAGTACTCC.

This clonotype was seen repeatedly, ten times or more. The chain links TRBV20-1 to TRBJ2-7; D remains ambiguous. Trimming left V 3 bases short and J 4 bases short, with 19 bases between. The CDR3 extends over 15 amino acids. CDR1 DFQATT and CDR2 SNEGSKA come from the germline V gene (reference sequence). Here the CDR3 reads CSARHSLGSKYEQYF. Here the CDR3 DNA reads TGCAGTGCTAGGCACTCCCTGGGGTCTAAATACGAGCAGTACTTC.

The CDR3 nucleotides are TGTGCCAGCTCACCACCGATAGCGGGAGCGTTAAATGAGCAGTTCTTC. Its translation is CASSPPIAGALNEQFF. The chain carries TRBV18 and TRBJ2-1, with 9 bases fitting TRBD2. This CDR3 has 16 residues. Germline-derived CDR1 and CDR2 are KGHSH and LQKENI. Trimming took 0 bases from V and 7 from J; bases not matched to a gene: 7. Looking up the rest from reference TRBV18 and TRBJ2-1 gives the full variable domain: NAGVMQNPRHLVRRRGQEARLRCSPMKGHSHVYWYRQLPEEGLKFMVYLQKENIIDESGMPKERFSAEFPKEGPSILRIQQVVRGDSAAYFCASSPPIAGALNEQFFGPGTRLTVL.

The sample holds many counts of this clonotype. CDR3 sequence reads: CASSFAGTKADTQYF. DNA for the CDR3: TGTGCCAGCAGCTTCGCCGGGACAAAAGCAGATACGCAGTATTTT. The chain couples TRBV7-2 to TRBJ2-3; tentative D call: TRBD1 (6 bases). Germline CDR1 SGHTA, CDR2 FQGNSA. With 3 bases removed from V and 4 bases from J, the gap between germline ends came to 14 bases. This CDR3 contains 15 residues.

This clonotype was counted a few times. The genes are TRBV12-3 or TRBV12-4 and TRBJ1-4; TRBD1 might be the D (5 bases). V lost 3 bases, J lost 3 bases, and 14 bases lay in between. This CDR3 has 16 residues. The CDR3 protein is CASSFWGGHANEKLFF. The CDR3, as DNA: TGTGCCAGCAGTTTCTGGGGCGGACACGCTAATGAAAAACTGTTTTTT.

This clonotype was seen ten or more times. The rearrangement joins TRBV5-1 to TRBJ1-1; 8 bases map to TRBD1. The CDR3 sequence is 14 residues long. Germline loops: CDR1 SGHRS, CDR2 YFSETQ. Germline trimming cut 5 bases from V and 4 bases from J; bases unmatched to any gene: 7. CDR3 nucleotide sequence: TGCGCCAGCAGACAAACAGGGGGGAGCACTGAAGCTTTCTTT. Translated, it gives CASRQTGGSTEAFF.

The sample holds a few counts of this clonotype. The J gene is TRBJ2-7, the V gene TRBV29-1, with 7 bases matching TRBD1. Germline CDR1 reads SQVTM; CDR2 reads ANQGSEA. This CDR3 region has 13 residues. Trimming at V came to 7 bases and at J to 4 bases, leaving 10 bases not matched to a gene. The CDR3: CSGGNRGSYEQYF. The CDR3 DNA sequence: TGCAGCGGTGGAAACAGGGGATCATACGAGCAGTACTTC.

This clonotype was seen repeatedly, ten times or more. In nucleotides, the CDR3 is TGCAGTGCTAGGGATGGGGCCAGGGGAATGGATACGCAGTATTTT. The encoded protein is CSARDGARGMDTQYF. The chain has TRBV20-1 and TRBJ2-3; TRBD1 might be the D (6 bases). Trimming pared 3 bases from V and 6 bases from J, leaving 19 bases between. The CDR3 sequence is 15 residues long. Germline lookup yields CDR1 DFQATT and CDR2 SNEGSKA (reference sequence).

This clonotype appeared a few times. CDR3 in DNA: TGTGCCAGCTCACCTCAGGAGGCACAGCCCCAGCATTTT. Residues: CASSPQEAQPQHF. This chain uses TRBV18 with TRBJ1-5; D is undetermined. The CDR3 totals 13 residues. V lost 3 bases to trimming and J lost 7 bases, with 10 bases between them. Germline values: CDR1 KGHSH, CDR2 LQKENI.

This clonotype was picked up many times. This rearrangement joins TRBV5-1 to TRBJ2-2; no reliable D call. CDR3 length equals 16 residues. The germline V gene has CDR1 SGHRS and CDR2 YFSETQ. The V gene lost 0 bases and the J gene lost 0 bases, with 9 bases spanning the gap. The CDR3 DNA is TGCGCCAGCAGCTTGGCGGCAGATACGAACACCGGGGAGCTGTTTTTT. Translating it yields CASSLAADTNTGELFF.

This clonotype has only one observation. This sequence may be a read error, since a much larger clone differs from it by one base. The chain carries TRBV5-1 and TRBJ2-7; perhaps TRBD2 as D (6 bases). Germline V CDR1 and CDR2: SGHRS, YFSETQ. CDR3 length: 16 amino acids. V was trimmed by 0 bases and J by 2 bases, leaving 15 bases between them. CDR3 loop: CASSLGVAVGTYEQYF. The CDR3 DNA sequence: TGCGCCAGCAGCTTGGGAGTAGCGGTAGGCACCTACGAGCAGTACTTC.

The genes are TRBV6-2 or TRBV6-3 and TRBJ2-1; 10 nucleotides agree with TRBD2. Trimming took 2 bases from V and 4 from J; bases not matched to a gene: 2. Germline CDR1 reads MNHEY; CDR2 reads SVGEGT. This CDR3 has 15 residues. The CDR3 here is CASSYRSGRYNEQFF. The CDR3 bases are TGTGCCAGCAGTTACCGTAGCGGGAGGTACAATGAGCAGTTCTTC.

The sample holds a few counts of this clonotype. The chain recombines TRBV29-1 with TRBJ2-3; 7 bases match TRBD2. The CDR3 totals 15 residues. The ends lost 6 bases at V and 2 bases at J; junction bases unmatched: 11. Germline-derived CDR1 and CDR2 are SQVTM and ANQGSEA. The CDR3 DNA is TGCAGCGTGGCAGTTGGTAGCGGGCCCACAGATACGCAGTATTTT. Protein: CSVAVGSGPTDTQYF.

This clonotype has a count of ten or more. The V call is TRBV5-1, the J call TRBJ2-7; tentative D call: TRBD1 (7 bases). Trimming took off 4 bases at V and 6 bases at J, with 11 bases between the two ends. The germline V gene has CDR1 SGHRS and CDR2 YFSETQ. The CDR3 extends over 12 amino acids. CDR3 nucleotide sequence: TGCGCCAGCAGCCTGGAGGGGGCCGAGCAGTACTTC. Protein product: CASSLEGAEQYF.

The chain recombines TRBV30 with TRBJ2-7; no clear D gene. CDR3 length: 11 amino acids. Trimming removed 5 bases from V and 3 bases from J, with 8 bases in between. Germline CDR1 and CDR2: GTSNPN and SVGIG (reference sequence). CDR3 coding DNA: TGTGCCTGGTCCCCCGGCTACGAGCAGTACTTC. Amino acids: CAWSPGYEQYF.

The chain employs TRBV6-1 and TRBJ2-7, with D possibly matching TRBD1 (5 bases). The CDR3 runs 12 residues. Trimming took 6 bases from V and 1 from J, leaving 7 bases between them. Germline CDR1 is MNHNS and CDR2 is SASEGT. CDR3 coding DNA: TGTGCCAGCAGGGCAGGGTCCTACGAGCAGTACTTC. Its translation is CASRAGSYEQYF.

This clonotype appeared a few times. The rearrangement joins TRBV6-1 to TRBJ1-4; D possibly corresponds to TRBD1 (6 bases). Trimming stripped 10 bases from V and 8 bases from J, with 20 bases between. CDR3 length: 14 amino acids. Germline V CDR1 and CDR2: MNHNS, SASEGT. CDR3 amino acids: CATKGGGASEKLFF. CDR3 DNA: TGTGCCACCAAGGGTGGGGGGGCGTCCGAAAAACTGTTTTTT.

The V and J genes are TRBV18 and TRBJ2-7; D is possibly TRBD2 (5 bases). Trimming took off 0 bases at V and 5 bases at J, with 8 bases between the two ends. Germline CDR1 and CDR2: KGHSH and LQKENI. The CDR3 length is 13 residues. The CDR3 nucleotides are TGTGCCAGCTCACCACCGCCGGGGAACGAGCAGTACTTC. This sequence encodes CASSPPPGNEQYF.

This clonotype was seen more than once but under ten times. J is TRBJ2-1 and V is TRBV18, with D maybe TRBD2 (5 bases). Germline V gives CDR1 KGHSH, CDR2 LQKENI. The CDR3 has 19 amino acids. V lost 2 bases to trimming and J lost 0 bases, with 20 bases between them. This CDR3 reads CASSPRGSGIGSSYNEQFF. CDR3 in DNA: TGTGCCAGCTCACCAAGAGGGTCGGGGATTGGTAGCTCCTACAATGAGCAGTTCTTC.

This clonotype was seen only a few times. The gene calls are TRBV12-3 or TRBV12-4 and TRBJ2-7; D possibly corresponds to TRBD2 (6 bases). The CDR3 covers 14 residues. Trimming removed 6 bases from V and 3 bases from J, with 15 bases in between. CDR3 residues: CASRAGAGNYEQYF. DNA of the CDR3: TGTGCCAGCAGGGCCGGAGCGGGCAACTACGAGCAGTACTTC.

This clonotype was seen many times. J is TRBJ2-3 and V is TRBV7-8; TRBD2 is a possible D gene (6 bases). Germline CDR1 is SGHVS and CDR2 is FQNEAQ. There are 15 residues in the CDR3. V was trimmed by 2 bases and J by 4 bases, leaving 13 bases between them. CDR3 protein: CASSLFPGAPDTQYF. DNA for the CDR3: TGTGCCAGCAGCTTATTCCCGGGAGCCCCAGATACGCAGTATTTT.